This T cell receptor (beta chain) was captured in a study of tumor-infiltrating lymphocytes in localized non-small cell lung cancer. Measured with immunoSEQ multiplex PCR; TCRdb has only the in-frame clones, and not every one. The sample lists roughly 9,500 clones, less than 80% occurring once. The CDR3 is 15 residues long. The germline CDR1 and CDR2 sequences are MGHDK and SYGVNS. The V segment lost 3 bases and the J segment 7 bases; nucleotides outside the gene matches: 5. Sequenced material: lung tumor tissue. This chain joins TRBV25-1 and TRBJ1-6; 8 bases map to TRBD1. The sequence was collected from a human donor with non-small cell lung cancer. The CDR3 loop is CASSEWTGTNSPLHF. The CDR3 DNA is TGTGCCAGCAGTGAGTGGACAGGGACAAATTCACCCCTCCACTTT.